The TCR beta chain under discussion was sequenced for a study of blood T cell repertoires in COVID-19. This table comes from immunoSEQ multiplex PCR, and its TCRdb copy is limited to in-frame clones, with some not included. The sample gives 250,000 or so clones, about nine tenths of which show up once; roughly 0.96% is in the top ten. V shed 0 bases and J shed 6 bases, with 9 bases lying between them. The CDR3 has 13 residues. Germline assignment: CDR1 GTSNPN and CDR2 SVGIG (reference sequence). Sample: peripheral blood. The genes are TRBV30 and TRBJ1-5, with D possibly TRBD1 on 5 matching bases. This clonotype was sampled from a woman aged 40 to 50 who had recovered from COVID-19. CDR3 DNA sequence: TGTGCCTGGAGTGTCAGGGATCTTCAGCCCCAGCATTTT. It is translated as CAWSVRDLQPQHF.